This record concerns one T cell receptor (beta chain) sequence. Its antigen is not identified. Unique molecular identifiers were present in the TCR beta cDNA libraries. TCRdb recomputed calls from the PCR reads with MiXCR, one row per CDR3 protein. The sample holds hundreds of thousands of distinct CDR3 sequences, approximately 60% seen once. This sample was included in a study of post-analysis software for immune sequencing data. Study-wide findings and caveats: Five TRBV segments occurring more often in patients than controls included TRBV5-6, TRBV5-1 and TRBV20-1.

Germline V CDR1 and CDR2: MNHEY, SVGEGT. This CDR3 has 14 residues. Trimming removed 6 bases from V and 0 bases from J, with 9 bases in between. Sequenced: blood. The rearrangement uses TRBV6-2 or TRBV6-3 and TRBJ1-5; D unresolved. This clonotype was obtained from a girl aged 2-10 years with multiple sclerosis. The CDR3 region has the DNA TGTGCCAGCAGGCTGGGAGTTAGCAATCAGCCCCAGCATTTT. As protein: CASRLGVSNQPQHF.